Presented here are 3 T cell receptor beta chains from one specimen sequenced in a study of blood T cells in healthy people across ages (dated by TCRdb to the mid-2010s). The method behind the library was 5' RACE. The instrument was an Illumina HiSeq 2500. A second PCR of roughly 6 to 11 cycles was run with a J-beta primer mix and a sample-barcoded 5' primer. TCRdb reprocessing: public reads trimmed at Q25 with fastp, clones called with MiXCR, in-frame beta chains kept. Rows merge per CDR3 protein into single entries with the most common DNA and genes. Here the sample has approximately 880,000 distinct CDR3 sequences; around 48% occur a single time. Roughly an eighth of the sample is in the top ten clones. The sample consisted of blood. Receptor source: a man aged 25 to 45 in good health.

The J gene is TRBJ2-5, the V gene TRBV29-1, with D possibly TRBD2 on 6 matching bases. The CDR3 spans 13 residues. Per the germline V gene, CDR1 is SQVTM and CDR2 is ANQGSEA. V shed 4 bases and J shed 5 bases, with 14 bases lying between them. Written as DNA, the CDR3 is TGCAGCGTTGGAACTAGCCTGGGTGAGACCCAGTACTTC. Its protein product is CSVGTSLGETQYF.

Of note for this clonotype: One end of the junction varies from germline; a read error may be responsible. J is TRBJ2-5 and V is TRBV6-5; no reliable D call. Germline-derived CDR1 and CDR2 are MNHEY and SVGAGI. The CDR3 spans 14 residues. CDR3: CACSYSGIRETQYF. The DNA of the CDR3 is TGTGCCTGCAGTTACTCGGGTATACGCGAGACCCAGTACTTC.

The rearrangement uses TRBV2 and TRBJ1-5, with D perhaps TRBD1 (5 bases). Trimming removed 5 bases at V and 1 base at J, with 12 bases between. Germline V gene sequence: CDR1 SNHLY, CDR2 FYNNEI. This CDR3 is 15 amino acids long. The CDR3 protein is CASSSGEGSNQPQHF. In DNA form, the CDR3 reads TGTGCCAGCAGTTCCGGGGAGGGGAGCAATCAGCCCCAGCATTTT.